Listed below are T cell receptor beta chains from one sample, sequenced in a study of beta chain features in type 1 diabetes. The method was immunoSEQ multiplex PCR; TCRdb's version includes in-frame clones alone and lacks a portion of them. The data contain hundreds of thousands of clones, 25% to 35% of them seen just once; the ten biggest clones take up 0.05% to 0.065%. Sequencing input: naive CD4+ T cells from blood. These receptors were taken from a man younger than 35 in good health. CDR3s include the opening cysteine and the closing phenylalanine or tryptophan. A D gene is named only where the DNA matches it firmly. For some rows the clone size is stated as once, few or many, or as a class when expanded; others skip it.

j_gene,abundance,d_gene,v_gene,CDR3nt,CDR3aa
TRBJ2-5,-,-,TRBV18,TGTGCCAGCTCACCAGACAACAGGGAGACCCAGTACTTC,CASSPDNRETQYF
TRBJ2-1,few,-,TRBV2,TGTGCCAGCAGTGAATCGGGGAATGAGCAGTTCTTC,CASSESGNEQFF
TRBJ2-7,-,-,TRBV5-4,TGTGCCAGCAGCTTTCCGGGTTCCCCCTTCGAGCAGTACTTC,CASSFPGSPFEQYF
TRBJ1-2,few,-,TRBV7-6,TGTGCCAGCAGCTTGTACAGGCGGGGTGGCTACACCTTC,CASSLYRRGGYTF
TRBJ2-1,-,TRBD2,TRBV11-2,TGTGCCAGCAGCTTAGTAGTGGGGGAACTAGCGCACAATGAGCAGTTCTTC,CASSLVVGELAHNEQFF
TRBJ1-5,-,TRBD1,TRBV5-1,TGCGCCAGCAGCTTAACAGGGGGCGAGCAGCCCCAGCATTTT,CASSLTGGEQPQHF
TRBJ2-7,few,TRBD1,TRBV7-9,TGTGCCAGCAGCGGGCGGACAGGGGCCTACGAGCAGTACTTC,CASSGRTGAYEQYF
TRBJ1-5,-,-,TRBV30,TGTGCCTGGAGTGGGGATAGCAATCAGCCCCAGCATTTT,CAWSGDSNQPQHF
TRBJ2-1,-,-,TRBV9,TGTGCCAGCAGCGCCGACAGTCCCAAGGAGCAGTTCTTC,CASSADSPKEQFF
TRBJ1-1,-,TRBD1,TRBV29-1,TGCAGCGTTGGACAGGGACTGAACACTGAAGCTTTCTTT,CSVGQGLNTEAFF
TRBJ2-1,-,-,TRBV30,TGTGCCTGGAGTGGTCAAACCGGGGAAAACAATGAGCAGTTCTTC,CAWSGQTGENNEQFF
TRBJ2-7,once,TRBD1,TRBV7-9,TGTGCCAGCAGCCGACAGGGTTTTCATTACGAGCAGTACTTC,CASSRQGFHYEQYF
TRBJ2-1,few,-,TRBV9,TGTGCCAGCAGCGTAGCGAGTTACAATGAGCAGTTCTTC,CASSVASYNEQFF
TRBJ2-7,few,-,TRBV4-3,TGCGCCAGCAGCCCACAGGTGGCATCCGGGTCGGGCGAGCAGTACTTC,CASSPQVASGSGEQYF
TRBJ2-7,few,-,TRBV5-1,TGCGCCAGCACCGGGACATCATACGAGCAGTACTTC,CASTGTSYEQYF
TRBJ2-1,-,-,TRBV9,TGTGCCAGCAGCGTGTTAGGGACCCCTGGAAATGAGCAGTTCTTC,CASSVLGTPGNEQFF
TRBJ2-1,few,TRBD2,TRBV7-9,TGTGCCAGCAGCTGGACTAGCGGAGATTACAATGAGCAGTTCTTC,CASSWTSGDYNEQFF
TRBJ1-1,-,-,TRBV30,TGTGCCTGGAGTGTTTCCAGATACACTGAAGCTTTCTTT,CAWSVSRYTEAFF
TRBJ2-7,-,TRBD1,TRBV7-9,TGTGCCAGCAGCACACGGCCGACAGGGAGCTCCTACGAGCAGTACTTC,CASSTRPTGSSYEQYF
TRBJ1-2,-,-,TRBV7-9,TGTGCCAGCAGCGACAGAGACGAGGACTACACCTTC,CASSDRDEDYTF
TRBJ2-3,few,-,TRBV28,TGTGCCAGCAGAGACAGGCAACTTGTCACAGATACGCAGTATTTT,CASRDRQLVTDTQYF
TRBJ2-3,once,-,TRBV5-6,TGTGCCAGCAGCTTGGGCTCAGTAACAGATACGCAGTATTTT,CASSLGSVTDTQYF
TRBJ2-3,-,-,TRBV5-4,TGTGCCAGCAGGGGGCAGACAGATACGCAGTATTTT,CASRGQTDTQYF
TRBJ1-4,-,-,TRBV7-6,TGTGCCAGCAGCTCGGGACGGCTTAATGAAAAACTGTTTTTT,CASSSGRLNEKLFF
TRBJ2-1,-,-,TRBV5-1,TGCGCCAGCAGCTTGGCCGGGGGAAGCTCCTACAATGAGCAGTTCTTC,CASSLAGGSSYNEQFF
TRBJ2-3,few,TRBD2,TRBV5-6,TGTGCCAGCAGCTTGGGGACTAGCGCCACAGATACGCAGTATTTT,CASSLGTSATDTQYF
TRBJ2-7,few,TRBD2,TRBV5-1,TGCGCCAGCAGCCCGGCCCCGCGGGAGGAGCAGTACTTC,CASSPAPREEQYF
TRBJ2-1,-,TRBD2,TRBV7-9,TGTGCCAGCAGCTCCGGGACTAGACATGAGCAGTTCTTC,CASSSGTRHEQFF
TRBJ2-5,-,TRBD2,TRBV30,TGTGCCTGGAGTGTCAGGACTAGCGGGAGTCGAGAGACCCAGTACTTC,CAWSVRTSGSRETQYF
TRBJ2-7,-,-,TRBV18,TGTGCCAGCTCACCATCGGAAGAAAGCGAGCAGTACTTC,CASSPSEESEQYF
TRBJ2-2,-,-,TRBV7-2,TGTGCCAGCAGCTTAGAAGGACCAGCAAGAACCGGGGAGCTGTTTTTT,CASSLEGPARTGELFF
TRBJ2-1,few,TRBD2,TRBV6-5,TGTGCCAGCAGTTACAGCGGTGGCGGGAGGGCCCATGAGCAGTTCTTC,CASSYSGGGRAHEQFF
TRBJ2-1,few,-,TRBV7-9,TGTGCCAGCAGCTTCGTCTCCTACAATGAGCAGTTCTTC,CASSFVSYNEQFF
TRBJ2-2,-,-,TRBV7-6,TGTGCCAGCAGCTCCCACACCGGGGAGCTGTTTTTT,CASSSHTGELFF
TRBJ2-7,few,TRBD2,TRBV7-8,TGTGCCAGCAGCTTAGGGCGGGAGCTCTACGAGCAGTACTTC,CASSLGRELYEQYF
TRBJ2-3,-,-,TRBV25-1,TGTGCCAGCAGACACCGGAGCACAGATACGCAGTATTTT,CASRHRSTDTQYF
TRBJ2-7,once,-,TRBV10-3,TGTGCCATCAGTGAGGCGGTGGGAGGCCCCTACGAGCAGTACTTC,CAISEAVGGPYEQYF
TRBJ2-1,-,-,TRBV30,TGTGCCTGGAGTGGGTCTAGGACCCCTCCCTACAATGAGCAGTTCTTC,CAWSGSRTPPYNEQFF
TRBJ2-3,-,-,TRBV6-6,TGTGCCAGCAGTTACTCGCGGGGCACAGATACGCAGTATTTT,CASSYSRGTDTQYF
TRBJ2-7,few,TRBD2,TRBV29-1,TGCAGCGCTGGACTAGCGGACTACGAGCAGTACTTC,CSAGLADYEQYF
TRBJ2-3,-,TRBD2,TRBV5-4,TGTGCCAGCAGCTCGGGGGGAGATACGCAGTATTTT,CASSSGGDTQYF
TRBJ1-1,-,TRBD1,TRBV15,TGTGCCACCAGCTATACAGGGGATACTGAAGCTTTCTTT,CATSYTGDTEAFF